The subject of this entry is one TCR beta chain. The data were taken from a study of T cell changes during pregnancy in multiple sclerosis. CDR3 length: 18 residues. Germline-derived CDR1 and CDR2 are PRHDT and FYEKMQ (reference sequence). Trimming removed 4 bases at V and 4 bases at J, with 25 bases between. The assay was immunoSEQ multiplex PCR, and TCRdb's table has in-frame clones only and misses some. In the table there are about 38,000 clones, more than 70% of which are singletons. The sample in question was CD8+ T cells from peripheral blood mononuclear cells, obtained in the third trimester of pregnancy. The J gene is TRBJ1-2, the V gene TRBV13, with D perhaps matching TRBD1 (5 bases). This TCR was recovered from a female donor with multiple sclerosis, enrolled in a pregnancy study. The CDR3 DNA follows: TGTGCCAGCAGCTCAGGGACCGGGTGGCTGGAAGGTGGCTATGGCTACACCTTC. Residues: CASSSGTGWLEGGYGYTF. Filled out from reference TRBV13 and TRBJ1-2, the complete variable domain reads AAGVIQSPRHLIKEKRETATLKCYPIPRHDTVYWYQQGPGQDPQFLISFYEKMQSDKGSIPDRFSAQQFSDYHSELNMSSLELGDSALYFCASSSGTGWLEGGYGYTFGSGTRLTVV.